This TCR beta chain was captured in a study of beta chain features in type 1 diabetes. Study-wide results and limits: Sequencing the cDNA could make cells with high TCR expression show up more than they should. Insertions were fewer and deletions more numerous at VDJ junctions in type 1 diabetes patients. Moderate yet significant TCRB CDR3 shortening was seen in Type 1 diabetes patients in all four CD4+ subsets.

Comment on this clone: What it binds is unknown.

CDR1 and CDR2 (germline): SGHTA, FQGNSA. CDR3 length: 13 amino acids. Trimming cost V 3 bases and J 5 bases, with 11 bases left between them. Reverse transcribing all isolated RNA meant expressed TCRB transcripts were sequenced. Profiled with immunoSEQ multiplex PCR; TCRdb holds only in-frame clones, not every one. Of 640,000 or so clones listed, about 14% are singletons. It was one heparinised blood draw, averaging approximately 100 mL, that each donor gave. The authors obtained over 95% purity in all sorted populations. The clonotype originates from a man aged 18-30 years with type 1 diabetes. The chain has TRBV7-2 and TRBJ2-7; D call uncertain. Sequencing used naive CD4+ T cells from blood. CDR3 region: CASSFGLVNEQYF. The CDR3 DNA sequence: TGTGCCAGCAGCTTCGGCCTAGTCAACGAGCAGTACTTC.